Below, 23 T cell receptor beta chains from the same sample are listed, as sequenced in a study of blood T cell repertoires in COVID-19. Repertoires were generated with immunoSEQ multiplex PCR, while TCRdb's copy carries only in-frame clones and drops some. Among approximately 97,000 clones listed, just over 90% were seen once. Sequencing was performed on peripheral blood. Every receptor here comes from a man in his fifties or sixties with acute or convalescent COVID-19.

CDR3 residues: CSVQQGQETQYF. CDR3 DNA sequence: TGCAGCGTGCAGCAGGGCCAAGAGACCCAGTACTTC. J is TRBJ2-5 and V is TRBV29-1, with D tentatively TRBD1 (5 bases). This CDR3 contains 12 residues. Trimming pared 6 bases from V and 1 base from J, leaving 9 bases between. The V gene's germline CDR1 is SQVTM and CDR2 ANQGSEA. The complete variable domain, with remaining parts taken from reference TRBV29-1 and TRBJ2-5, reads SAVISQKPSRDICQRGTSLTIQCQVDSQVTMMFWYRQQPGQSLTLIATANQGSEATYESGFVIDKFPISRPNLTFSTLTVSNMSPEDSSIYLCSVQQGQETQYFGPGTRLLVL.

The chain employs TRBV7-2 and TRBJ2-3; unclear D gene. The CDR3 consists of 14 residues. Per germline, CDR1 SGHTA and CDR2 FQGNSA. Trimming left V 7 bases short and J 0 bases short, with 11 bases between. Here the CDR3 DNA reads TGTGCCAGCAAGAAAACTTCTAGCACAGATACGCAGTATTTT. Its protein product is CASKKTSSTDTQYF.

The chain carries TRBV4-1 and TRBJ1-2; 7 bases align to TRBD1. V gave up 3 bases and J gave up 3 bases; unmatched junction bases: 7. This CDR3 region has 15 residues. From germline, CDR1 is MGHRA and CDR2 YSYEKL. The DNA for the CDR3 is TGCGCCAGCAGCCATGCAACACAGGGGTACTATGGCTACACCTTC. Translated: CASSHATQGYYGYTF.

This sequence joins TRBV14 and TRBJ1-5; D is possibly TRBD1 (6 bases). The CDR3 has 16 amino acids. In germline, CDR1 is SGHDN, CDR2 FVKESK. V lost 4 bases, J lost 2 bases, and 15 bases lay in between. As DNA, the CDR3 is TGTGCCAGCAGCCCGAGGGGGGGCGCTGGCAATCAGCCCCAGCATTTT. This translates into CASSPRGGAGNQPQHF.

The chain recombines TRBV30 with TRBJ1-6; weak D call: TRBD1 (5 bases). Per the germline V gene, CDR1 is GTSNPN and CDR2 is SVGIG (reference sequence). The CDR3 length is 15 residues. V was shortened by 0 bases and J by 9 bases, with 15 bases between the two germline ends. CDR3 sequence: CAWSVQGSASSPLHF. CDR3 DNA sequence: TGTGCCTGGAGTGTGCAGGGATCGGCATCTTCACCCCTCCACTTT.

The chain is built from TRBV7-2 and TRBJ2-7; TRBD2 matches 8 bases. V shed 6 bases and J 7 bases; nucleotides not matched to a gene: 11. Germline V gene sequence: CDR1 SGHTA, CDR2 FQGNSA. This CDR3 spans 14 amino acids. CDR3 protein: CASRDSGAPGEQYF. CDR3 nucleotide sequence: TGTGCCAGCAGGGATAGCGGGGCCCCGGGGGAGCAGTACTTC.

This sequence joins TRBV30 and TRBJ1-5; maybe TRBD1 (6 bases). This CDR3 has 14 residues. V dropped 0 bases and J dropped 5 bases, with 11 bases sitting between them. CDR1 and CDR2 from the germline V gene are GTSNPN and SVGIG (reference sequence). The CDR3 reads CAWSVLGGDQPQHF. For the CDR3, the DNA is TGTGCCTGGAGTGTACTAGGGGGGGATCAGCCCCAGCATTTT.

The rearrangement links TRBV7-2 to TRBJ2-1; TRBD1 is a possible D gene (5 bases). The length of the CDR3 is 12 residues. Germline CDR1 SGHTA, CDR2 FQGNSA. The V end lost 0 bases, the J end lost 10 bases, and 7 bases lay between the germline ends. CDR3 region: CASSLAGVEQFF. The CDR3, as DNA: TGTGCCAGCAGCTTAGCAGGGGTCGAGCAGTTCTTC.

As for this clone: One junction end disagrees with the germline gene, perhaps due to a read error. This sequence joins TRBV19 and TRBJ1-3, with 9 bases aligning to TRBD1. Per germline, CDR1 LNHDA and CDR2 SQIVND (reference sequence). This CDR3 comprises 17 residues. CDR3 bases: TGTGCCAGCAGTATAGAGGGACAGGGTGGCTCTGGAAACACCATATATTTT. Translated, it gives CASSIEGQGGSGNTIYF.

The chain employs TRBV5-1 and TRBJ2-1, with a possible D match to TRBD2 (7 bases). This CDR3 is 15 amino acids long. Germline CDR1 reads SGHRS; CDR2 reads YFSETQ. Trimming left V 1 base short and J 4 bases short, with 12 bases between. The CDR3 protein is CASSLSGGGYNEQFF. The CDR3 DNA reads as TGCGCCAGCAGCTTGTCGGGGGGCGGTTACAATGAGCAGTTCTTC.

This chain links TRBV4-1 with TRBJ1-4; 7 nucleotides line up with TRBD1. Germline V gives CDR1 MGHRA, CDR2 YSYEKL. The CDR3 is made up of 16 amino acids. Trimming took 0 bases from V and 6 from J; bases not matched to a gene: 7. The CDR3 is CASSQDADREDEKLFF. CDR3 DNA sequence: TGCGCCAGCAGCCAAGATGCCGACAGGGAAGATGAAAAACTGTTTTTT.

The chain has TRBV19 and TRBJ1-1, with 8 bases fitting TRBD1. Germline loops: CDR1 LNHDA, CDR2 SQIVND (reference sequence). This CDR3 has 16 residues. Trimming took 5 bases from V and 5 from J; bases not matched to a gene: 13. Here the CDR3 DNA reads TGTGCCAGTAGTTCTCTGACAGGGGCGGTGAGGACTGAAGCTTTCTTT. Translating it yields CASSSLTGAVRTEAFF. Drawing the rest from reference TRBV19 and TRBJ1-1, the complete variable domain is DGGITQSPKYLFRKEGQNVTLSCEQNLNHDAMYWYRQDPGQGLRLIYYSQIVNDFQKGDIAEGYSVSREKKESFPLTVTSAQKNPTAFYLCASSSLTGAVRTEAFFGQGTRLTVV.

The chain has TRBV18 and TRBJ1-1, with D perhaps matching TRBD1 (6 bases). Deletions cut 6 bases from V and 2 bases from J, with 10 bases between. CDR3 length: 13 residues. Germline V gene lookup returns CDR1 KGHSH and CDR2 LQKENI. Here the CDR3 DNA reads TGTGCCAGCTCTTTTGGGGGCAACACTGAAGCTTTCTTT. Protein sequence: CASSFGGNTEAFF.

The chain combines TRBV4-1 with TRBJ2-1; D is uncertain. CDR1 and CDR2 from the germline V gene are MGHRA and YSYEKL. The CDR3 runs 14 residues. The germline V and J ends were trimmed by 1 base and 4 bases, with 8 bases remaining between them. CDR3 amino acids: CASSQGDLYNEQFF. Here the CDR3 DNA reads TGCGCCAGCAGCCAAGGAGACTTATACAATGAGCAGTTCTTC.

Here the CDR3 reads CASSLGVAGVHEQYF. CDR3 coding DNA: TGCGCCAGCAGCTTGGGAGTAGCAGGGGTGCACGAGCAGTACTTC. This chain joins TRBV5-1 and TRBJ2-7, with TRBD1 as a possible D gene (6 bases). Germline V lookup: CDR1 SGHRS, CDR2 YFSETQ. The CDR3 sequence is 15 residues long. With 0 bases removed from V and 5 bases from J, the gap between germline ends came to 15 bases.

The chain links TRBV6-6 to TRBJ2-7; no firm D call. Germline loops: CDR1 MNHNY, CDR2 SVGAGI (reference sequence). The CDR3 contains 12 residues. V lost 5 bases and J 3 bases, leaving 8 bases between the germline ends. The CDR3 coding sequence is TGTGCCAGCAGTCCCGGAGACTACGAGCAGTACTTC. As protein: CASSPGDYEQYF.

The chain has TRBV28 and TRBJ1-6; a weak D match, TRBD1 (6 bases). This CDR3 has 13 residues. Trimming took off 3 bases at V and 7 bases at J, with 7 bases between the two ends. Germline CDR1 MDHEN, CDR2 SYDVKM. CDR3 sequence (DNA): TGTGCCAGCAGTTTTACAGGGAATTCACCCCTCCACTTT. Translating it yields CASSFTGNSPLHF. Based on the CDR3 plus reference TRBV28 and TRBJ1-6, the full variable domain is DVKVTQSSRYLVKRTGEKVFLECVQDMDHENMFWYRQDPGLGLRLIYFSYDVKMKEKGDIPEGYSVSREKKERFSLILESASTNQTSMYLCASSFTGNSPLHFGNGTRLTVT.

This clone was picked up one time. The DNA for the CDR3 is TGTGCCAGCAGCTTGGGTTTTGACGGACAATCTGGAAACACCATATATTTT. Translating gives CASSLGFDGQSGNTIYF. The V gene is TRBV5-5, the J gene TRBJ1-3, with D possibly being TRBD1 (5 bases). The CDR3 extends over 17 amino acids. V was cut by 0 bases and J by 1 base, with 14 bases left in between. Per germline, CDR1 SGHKS and CDR2 YYEKEE (reference sequence). Full variable domain (remainder filled in from reference TRBV5-5 and TRBJ1-3): DAGVTQSPTHLIKTRGQQVTLRCSPISGHKSVSWYQQVLGQGPQFIFQYYEKEERGRGNFPDRFSARQFPNYSSELNVNALLLGDSALYLCASSLGFDGQSGNTIYFGEGSWLTVV.

The rearrangement joins TRBV5-1 to TRBJ1-1; the match to TRBD1 covers 7 bases. Germline loops: CDR1 SGHRS, CDR2 YFSETQ. The junction had 7 bases not matched to a gene; V was cut back by 4 bases and J by 7 bases. The CDR3 is 13 residues long. CDR3 sequence (DNA): TGCGCCAGCAGCACCAACAGGGGCCATGAAGCTTTCTTT. This codes for CASSTNRGHEAFF.

The J gene is TRBJ1-2, the V gene TRBV12-3 or TRBV12-4, with 7 bases identical to TRBD1. With 6 bases clipped from V and 4 bases from J, the junction kept 5 bases outside the gene matches. The CDR3 covers 13 residues. DNA for the CDR3: TGTGCCAGCAGCTCACAGGGGAGCTATGGCTACACCTTC. This sequence encodes CASSSQGSYGYTF.

The chain combines TRBV6-5 with TRBJ1-1; weak D call: TRBD1 (6 bases). Trimming pared 2 bases from V and 1 base from J, leaving 11 bases between. The CDR3 contains 15 residues. Germline CDR1 reads MNHEY; CDR2 reads SVGAGI. CDR3 protein: CASSYGGRGNTEAFF. In DNA form, the CDR3 reads TGTGCCAGCAGTTACGGGGGCAGGGGGAACACTGAAGCTTTCTTT.

The gene calls are TRBV12-3 or TRBV12-4 and TRBJ1-1; TRBD1 might be the D (6 bases). The V gene lost 7 bases and the J gene lost 5 bases, with 8 bases spanning the gap. The CDR3 totals 11 residues. In DNA form, the CDR3 reads TGTGCCAGCACACAGGGAACTGAAGCTTTCTTT. It codes for CASTQGTEAFF.

The chain employs TRBV4-1 and TRBJ1-6; possibly TRBD1 for D (6 bases). The CDR3 totals 16 residues. Germline-derived CDR1 and CDR2 are MGHRA and YSYEKL. V was shortened by 0 bases and J by 5 bases, with 11 bases between the two germline ends. The CDR3 region has the DNA TGCGCCAGCAGCCAAGAATGGCAGGGGCATAATTCACCCCTCCACTTT. Translation: CASSQEWQGHNSPLHF.